This is a list of T cell receptor beta chains from one sample in a study of Ad26.COV2.S vaccination and SARS-CoV-2 variants. The data were produced by immunoSEQ multiplex PCR, yet TCRdb's version contains in-frame clones alone and is incomplete. Among 250,000 to 300,000 clones, around 87% were seen once, and the ten largest hold about 3.6%. Material: peripheral blood, obtained in a trial of Ad26.COV2.S vaccine versus placebo. The receptor set was obtained from a person aged 18-60 years who received the Ad26.COV2.S COVID-19 vaccine or a placebo. Each CDR3 is given with its conserved first and last residue. A D gene is named only where the DNA matches it firmly. Not every row has a clone size; where given, it reads once, few, many or a size class.

v_call	j_call	clone_size	d_call	cdr3_aa	cdr3_nt
TRBV27	TRBJ1-2	.	TRBD1	CASSLTTLGQGFYGYTF	TGTGCCAGCAGCCTAACGACCTTGGGACAGGGTTTCTATGGCTACACCTTC
TRBV27	TRBJ2-1	.	TRBD2	CASSLGAGGTEQFF	TGTGCCAGCAGTCTAGGCGCGGGGGGTACTGAGCAGTTCTTC
TRBV6-6	TRBJ2-7	.	TRBD1	CASTPVGTGEYEQYF	TGTGCCAGCACACCCGTCGGGACAGGGGAATACGAGCAGTACTTC
TRBV5-1	TRBJ1-3	.	.	CASSPGLGLSGNTIYF	TGCGCCAGCAGCCCGGGTTTGGGACTCTCTGGAAACACCATATATTTT
TRBV4-1	TRBJ1-2	few	.	CASRHAGSNYGYTF	TGCGCCAGCAGACACGCAGGGAGCAACTATGGCTACACCTTC
TRBV9	TRBJ2-5	.	TRBD2	CASSRGGETQYF	TGTGCCAGCAGTCGGGGAGGGGAGACCCAGTACTTC
TRBV3-1/TRBV3-2	TRBJ2-7	.	TRBD2	CASSLLEAGSHEQYF	TGTGCCAGCAGCCTCCTCGAAGCGGGAAGCCACGAGCAGTACTTC
TRBV4-3	TRBJ2-5	once	TRBD1	CASSQETGTVVNF	TGCGCCAGCAGCCAAGAGACCGGGACAGTGGTAAACTTC
TRBV5-1	TRBJ1-1	.	.	CASRAAGTGGTEAFF	TGCGCCAGCAGAGCGGCCGGGACTGGGGGAACTGAAGCTTTCTTT
TRBV12-3/TRBV12-4	TRBJ1-3	.	.	CASKPREGNTIYF	TGTGCCAGCAAACCCCGGGAAGGAAACACCATATATTTT
TRBV15	TRBJ2-3	.	.	CATSRDYFASTDTQYF	TGTGCCACCAGCAGAGATTATTTTGCGAGCACAGATACGCAGTATTTT
TRBV12-5	TRBJ2-1	.	TRBD1	CASGSGQPYNEQFF	TGTGCTAGTGGTTCGGGACAGCCCTACAATGAGCAGTTCTTC
TRBV28	TRBJ2-7	.	TRBD2	CASSHYRPGLAGGREEQYF	TGTGCCAGCAGCCACTACCGACCGGGACTAGCGGGGGGTAGGGAAGAGCAGTACTTC
TRBV15	TRBJ1-1	.	.	CATSPVRPSEAFF	TGTGCCACCAGTCCCGTTAGGCCCTCTGAAGCTTTCTTT
TRBV5-1	TRBJ1-1	.	.	CASTPNRNTEAFF	TGCGCCAGCACCCCTAATAGGAACACTGAAGCTTTCTTT
TRBV3-1/TRBV3-2	TRBJ1-1	few	.	CASSQSTEAFF	TGTGCCAGCAGCCAATCCACTGAAGCTTTCTTT
TRBV7-2	TRBJ2-1	.	TRBD2	CASSLVTGGPSEQFF	TGTGCCAGCAGCTTAGTAACGGGAGGGCCATCTGAGCAGTTCTTC
TRBV6-5	TRBJ1-2	.	.	CASSFWGRANYGYTF	TGTGCCAGCAGTTTCTGGGGGCGAGCTAACTATGGCTACACCTTC
TRBV30	TRBJ1-4	.	.	CAWSATVGENEKLFF	TGTGCCTGGAGTGCTACAGTGGGGGAGAATGAAAAACTGTTTTTT
TRBV2	TRBJ2-1	.	.	CASSALRYNEQFF	TGTGCCAGCAGTGCCCTGCGGTACAATGAGCAGTTCTTC
TRBV6-4	TRBJ1-4	.	TRBD1	CASSGQGCIRNEKLFF	TGTGCCAGCAGTGGACAGGGGTGTATACGTAATGAAAAACTGTTTTTT
TRBV12-1	TRBJ2-2	once	.	CASSSRLAGGPSTGELFF	TGTGCCAGCAGCTCGAGACTAGCGGGGGGGCCGAGCACCGGGGAGCTGTTTTTT
TRBV5-1	TRBJ1-4	.	TRBD1	CASSRGQGLAVGEKLFF	TGCGCCAGCAGCCGGGGACAGGGGCTAGCCGTCGGTGAAAAACTGTTTTTT